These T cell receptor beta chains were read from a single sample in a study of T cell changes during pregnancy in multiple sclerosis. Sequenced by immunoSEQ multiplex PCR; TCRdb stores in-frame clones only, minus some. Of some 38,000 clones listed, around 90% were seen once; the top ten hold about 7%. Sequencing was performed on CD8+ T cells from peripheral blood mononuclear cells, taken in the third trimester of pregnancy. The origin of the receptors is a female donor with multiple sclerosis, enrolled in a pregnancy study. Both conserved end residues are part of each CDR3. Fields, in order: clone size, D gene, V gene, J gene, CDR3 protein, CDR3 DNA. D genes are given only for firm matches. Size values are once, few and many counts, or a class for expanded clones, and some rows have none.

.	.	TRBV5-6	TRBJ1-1	CASRGREEANTEAFF	TGTGCCAGCAGGGGCAGGGAGGAAGCGAACACTGAAGCTTTCTTT
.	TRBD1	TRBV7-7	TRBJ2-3	CASSLAGQVTDTQYF	TGTGCTAGCAGCTTAGCCGGACAGGTGACAGATACGCAGTATTTT
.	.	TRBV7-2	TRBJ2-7	CASSLGRGYEQYF	TGTGCCAGCAGCTTGGGCAGGGGCTACGAGCAGTACTTC
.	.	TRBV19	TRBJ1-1	CASSIGGGGTEAFF	TGTGCCAGTAGTATAGGGGGAGGGGGCACTGAAGCTTTCTTT
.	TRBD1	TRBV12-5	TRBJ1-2	CASGFGTASLYGYTF	TGTGCTAGTGGTTTCGGGACAGCAAGCCTCTATGGCTACACCTTC
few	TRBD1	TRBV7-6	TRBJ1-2	CASSLAPGGTTYGYTF	TGTGCCAGCAGCTTAGCGCCAGGGGGGACAACCTATGGCTACACCTTC
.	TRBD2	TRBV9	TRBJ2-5	CASSVGSGGAGETQYF	TGTGCCAGCAGCGTAGGAAGCGGGGGGGCCGGAGAGACCCAGTACTTC
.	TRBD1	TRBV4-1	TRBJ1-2	CASSQERGPRYGYTF	TGCGCCAGCAGCCAAGAGAGGGGGCCTCGCTATGGCTACACCTTC
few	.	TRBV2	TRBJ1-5	CASSVELNQPQHF	TGTGCCAGCAGTGTAGAGCTCAATCAGCCCCAGCATTTT
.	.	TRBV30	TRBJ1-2	CAWSYANFYGYTF	TGTGCCTGGAGTTACGCGAATTTCTATGGCTACACCTTC
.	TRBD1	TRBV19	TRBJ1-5	CASSRQGARAGNQPQHF	TGTGCCAGTAGTAGACAGGGGGCGCGGGCTGGCAATCAGCCCCAGCATTTT
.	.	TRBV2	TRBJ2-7	CASSGERAYEQYF	TGTGCCAGCAGTGGGGAGAGAGCCTACGAGCAGTACTTC
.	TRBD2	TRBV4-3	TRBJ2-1	CASSLRLAGGPENEQFF	TGCGCCAGCAGCCTGCGACTAGCGGGGGGGCCGGAAAATGAGCAGTTCTTC
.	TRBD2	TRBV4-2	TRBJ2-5	CASSQLTGGETQYF	TGTGCCAGCAGCCAACTAACGGGGGGGGAGACCCAGTACTTC
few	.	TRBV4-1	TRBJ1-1	CASSQDGQPLEAFF	TGCGCCAGCAGCCAAGATGGACAGCCGCTTGAAGCTTTCTTT
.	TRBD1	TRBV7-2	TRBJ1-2	CASSRQGANYGYTF	TGTGCCAGCAGTCGACAGGGGGCTAACTATGGCTACACCTTC
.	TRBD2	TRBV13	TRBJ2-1	CASSNPTSGGPDYNEQFF	TGTGCCAGCAGCAACCCGACTAGCGGGGGACCGGACTACAATGAGCAGTTCTTC
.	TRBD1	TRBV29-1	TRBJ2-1	CSVHRGRGMHEQFF	TGCAGCGTCCACCGCGGCAGGGGGATGCATGAGCAGTTCTTC
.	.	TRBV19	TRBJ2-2	CASSIGEAGELFF	TGTGCCAGTAGTATAGGTGAGGCCGGGGAGCTGTTTTTT
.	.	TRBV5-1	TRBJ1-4	CASSLGRGRANEKLFF	TGCGCCAGCAGCTTGGGGAGGGGACGAGCTAATGAAAAACTGTTTTTT
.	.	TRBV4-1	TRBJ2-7	CASSQGAGNGAYEQYF	TGCGCCAGCAGCCAGGGGGCAGGGAATGGAGCCTACGAGCAGTACTTC